The 3 T cell receptor beta chains below all came from one sample that was sequenced in a study of T cell responses to AZD1222 COVID-19 vaccine. TCRdb's copy holds only in-frame clones and misses some; the assay was immunoSEQ multiplex PCR. The repertoire has about 150,000 clones, about nine tenths of them found once; the top ten carry approximately 3%. Sequencing was performed on peripheral blood, taken on day 0 of AZD1222 vaccination. Source of these receptors: an adult in good health.

This chain joins TRBV5-6 and TRBJ2-7; D ambiguous. CDR1 is SGHDT, CDR2 YYEEEE, per germline. This CDR3 comprises 15 residues. Trimming shortened V by 4 bases and J by 0 bases, and 14 bases separated the two germline ends. CDR3 DNA: TGTGCCAGCAGCCCTGTAGGGTCCGGCTCCTACGAGCAGTACTTC. It yields the protein CASSPVGSGSYEQYF.

In nucleotides, the CDR3 is TGCGCCAGCAGCCAAGAAGGGGCAAGAACTAATGAAAAACTGTTTTTT. Residues: CASSQEGARTNEKLFF. V and J are TRBV4-3 and TRBJ1-4, with D tentatively TRBD1 (5 bases). The CDR3 has 16 residues. Trimming stripped 0 bases from V and 1 base from J, with 9 bases between. Germline V gene data show CDR1 as LGHNA and CDR2 as YSLEER.

This chain connects TRBV5-1 to TRBJ1-2; the match to TRBD1 covers 7 bases. Germline lookup yields CDR1 SGHRS and CDR2 YFSETQ. The CDR3 is 14 amino acids. V gave up 8 bases and J gave up 1 base; unmatched junction bases: 8. CDR3 sequence (DNA): TGCGCCAGTTATCCGAGACAGGGTAACTATGGCTACACCTTC. The encoded protein is CASYPRQGNYGYTF.